Ten or more counts support the clone carrying this T cell receptor (beta chain). Its antigen is undetermined. The data derive from a study of regulatory T cells in long-lasting Graves disease. Study observations and caveats: Sample size was small, which may have lowered accuracy.

Time point indicated: newly diagnosed GD, antithyroid drugs for less than 3 months. TCR sequences were obtained from RNA taken from PBMCs. With iRepertoire HTBI primers and Arm-PCR of CDR3 regions, TCR beta libraries were built. MiXCR, applied by TCRdb to the multiplex PCR reads, yields one record per CDR3 protein. Among 400,000 to 500,000 distinct CDR3 sequences listed, about 15% were seen once. The CDR3 loop spans 13 amino acids. V shed 6 bases, J shed 8 bases, and the junction held 7 bases outside the gene matches. Germline values: CDR1 SNHLY, CDR2 FYNNEI. These records were also assigned to another study, of T cells in Graves' hyperthyroidism and ophthalmopathy.

The sample in question was peripheral blood mononuclear cells (PBMCs), obtained at new diagnosis, from a patient treated with antithyroid drugs. The rearrangement links TRBV2 to TRBJ2-1; 7 nucleotides agree with TRBD2. This receptor was identified in a woman aged 35 to 49 with Graves disease. The CDR3 sequence: CASRRLASDEQFF. As DNA, the CDR3 is TGTGCCAGCAGGAGACTAGCTTCTGATGAGCAGTTCTTC.